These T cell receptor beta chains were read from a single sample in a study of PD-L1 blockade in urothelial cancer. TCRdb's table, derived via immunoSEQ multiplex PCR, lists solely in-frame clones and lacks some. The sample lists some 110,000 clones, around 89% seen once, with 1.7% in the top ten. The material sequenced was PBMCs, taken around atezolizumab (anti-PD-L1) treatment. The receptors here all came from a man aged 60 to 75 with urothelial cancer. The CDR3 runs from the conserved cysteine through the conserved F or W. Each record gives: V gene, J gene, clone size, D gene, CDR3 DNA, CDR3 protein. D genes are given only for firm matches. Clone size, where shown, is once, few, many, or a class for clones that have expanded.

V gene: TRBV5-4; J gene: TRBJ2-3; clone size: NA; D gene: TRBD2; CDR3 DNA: TGTGCCAGCAAAATAGCGGGGGGAGATACGCAGTATTTT; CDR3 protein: CASKIAGGDTQYF
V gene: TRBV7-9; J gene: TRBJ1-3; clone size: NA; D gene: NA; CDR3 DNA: TGTGCCAGCAGCAGAGGCACGGAACGTGGCAACACCATATATTTT; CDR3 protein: CASSRGTERGNTIYF
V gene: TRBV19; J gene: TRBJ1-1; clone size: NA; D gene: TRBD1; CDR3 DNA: TGTGCCAGTAGTGTCCAGGGGGTACGCACTGAAGCTTTCTTT; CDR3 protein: CASSVQGVRTEAFF
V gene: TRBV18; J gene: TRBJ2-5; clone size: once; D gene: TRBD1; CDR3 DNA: TGTGCCAGCTCACCGCGGACAGGGGGAAAAGAGACCCAGTACTTC; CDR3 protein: CASSPRTGGKETQYF
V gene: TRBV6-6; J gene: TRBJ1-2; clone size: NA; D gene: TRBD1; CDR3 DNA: TGTGCCAGCAGCATGGACAGGGCCTATGGCTACACCTTC; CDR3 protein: CASSMDRAYGYTF
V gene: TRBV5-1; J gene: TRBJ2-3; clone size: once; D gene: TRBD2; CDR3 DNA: TGCGCCAGCAGCTTGGTCTTAGCGGGGAGCACAGATACGCAGTATTTT; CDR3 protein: CASSLVLAGSTDTQYF
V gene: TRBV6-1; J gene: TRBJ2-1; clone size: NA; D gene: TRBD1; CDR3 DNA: TGTGCCAGCAGTCGTGACAGGGCAGATGAGCAGTTCTTC; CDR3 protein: CASSRDRADEQFF
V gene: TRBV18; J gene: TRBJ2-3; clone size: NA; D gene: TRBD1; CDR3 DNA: TGTGCCAGCTCACCAGGGACAGGGCTCTCCAGAGATACGCAGTATTTT; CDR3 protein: CASSPGTGLSRDTQYF
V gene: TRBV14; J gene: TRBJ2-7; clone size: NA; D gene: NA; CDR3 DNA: TGTGCCAGCAGCCAAATGGATTTGCCCTCAGGCGAGCAGTACTTC; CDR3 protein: CASSQMDLPSGEQYF
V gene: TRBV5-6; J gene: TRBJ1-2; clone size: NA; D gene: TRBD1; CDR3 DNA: TGTGCCAGCAGCTCAACCGGGACAGGGATTGACTATGGCTACACCTTC; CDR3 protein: CASSSTGTGIDYGYTF
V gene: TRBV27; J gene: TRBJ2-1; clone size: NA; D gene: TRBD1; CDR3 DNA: TGTGCCAGCAGGCTTGGACAGGGAACCTACAATGAGCAGTTCTTC; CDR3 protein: CASRLGQGTYNEQFF
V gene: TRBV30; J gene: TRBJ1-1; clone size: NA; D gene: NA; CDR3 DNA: TGTGCCTGGACGGTCGCAGGGGAAGCTTTCTTT; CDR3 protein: CAWTVAGEAFF
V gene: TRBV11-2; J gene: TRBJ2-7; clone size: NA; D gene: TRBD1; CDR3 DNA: TGTGCCAGCAGCCCGGACAGGGGGGCATTCCGAGAGCAGTACTTC; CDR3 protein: CASSPDRGAFREQYF
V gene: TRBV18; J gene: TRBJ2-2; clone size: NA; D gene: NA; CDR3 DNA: TGTGCCAGCTCACGGAGCTCGAACACCGGGGAGCTGTTTTTT; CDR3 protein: CASSRSSNTGELFF
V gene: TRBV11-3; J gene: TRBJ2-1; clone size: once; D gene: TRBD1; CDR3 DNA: TGTGCCAGCAGCGTGGGACAGGGTGTCCACAATGAGCAGTTCTTC; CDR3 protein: CASSVGQGVHNEQFF
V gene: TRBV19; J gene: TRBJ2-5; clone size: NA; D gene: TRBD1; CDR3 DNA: TGTGCCAGTAGTATTGACAGGGAAAAGACCCAGTACTTC; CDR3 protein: CASSIDREKTQYF
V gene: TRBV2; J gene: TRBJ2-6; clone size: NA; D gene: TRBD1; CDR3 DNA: TGTGCCAGCAGTAGGACAGGGGATGGGGCCAACGTCCTGACTTTC; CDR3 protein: CASSRTGDGANVLTF
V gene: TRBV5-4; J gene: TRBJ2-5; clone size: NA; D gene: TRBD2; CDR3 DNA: TGTGCCAGCAGCCCGAGGGGGCTAGCGGGGGGGCCGGAGACCCAGTACTTC; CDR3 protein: CASSPRGLAGGPETQYF
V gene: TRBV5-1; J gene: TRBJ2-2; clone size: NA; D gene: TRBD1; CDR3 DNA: TGCGCCAGCAGTCGGGACAGGGTGAACACCGGGGAGCTGTTTTTT; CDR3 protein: CASSRDRVNTGELFF
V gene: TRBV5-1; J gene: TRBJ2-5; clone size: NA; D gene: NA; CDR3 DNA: TGCGCCACCACAGCGGACCAAGAGACCCAGTACTTC; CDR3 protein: CATTADQETQYF
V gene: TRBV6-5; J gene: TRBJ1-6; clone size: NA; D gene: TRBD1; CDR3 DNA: TGTGCCAGCAGGGCGACAGGGCTGAAACCCCTCCACTTT; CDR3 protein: CASRATGLKPLHF
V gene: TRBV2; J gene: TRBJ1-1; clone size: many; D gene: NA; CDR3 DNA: TGTGCCAGCAGACAGGTGATGAACACTGAAGCTTTCTTT; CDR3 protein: CASRQVMNTEAFF
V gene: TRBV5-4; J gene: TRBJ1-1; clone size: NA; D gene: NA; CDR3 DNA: TGTGCCAGCAGCTTGCTGGGGCGTGAAGCTTTCTTT; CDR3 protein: CASSLLGREAFF
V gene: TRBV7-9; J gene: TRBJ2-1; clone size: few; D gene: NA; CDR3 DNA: TGTGCCAGCAGCCCCGAAGGGGGTACTGAGCAGTTCTTC; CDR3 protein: CASSPEGGTEQFF
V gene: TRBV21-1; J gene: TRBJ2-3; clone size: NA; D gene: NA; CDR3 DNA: TGTGCCAGCACGACAGCCGCCCACACAGATACGCAGTATTTT; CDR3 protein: CASTTAAHTDTQYF
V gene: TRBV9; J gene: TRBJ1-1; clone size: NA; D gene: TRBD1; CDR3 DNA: TGTGCCAGCAGCGTAGATTCCGGGACAGGGATCGCTGAAGCTTTCTTT; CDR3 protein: CASSVDSGTGIAEAFF
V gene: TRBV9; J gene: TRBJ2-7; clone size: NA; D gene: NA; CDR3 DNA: TGTGCCAGCAGCGTAGGAGGGTCAGGCTTCGAGCAGTACTTC; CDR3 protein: CASSVGGSGFEQYF
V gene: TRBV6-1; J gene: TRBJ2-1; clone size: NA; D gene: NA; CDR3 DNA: TGTGCCAGCAGTGACAGGGAACGAGGACAGTTCTTC; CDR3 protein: CASSDRERGQFF
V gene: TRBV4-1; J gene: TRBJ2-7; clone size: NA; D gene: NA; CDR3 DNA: TGCGCCAGCAGCCATTCCCTCGGCGAAACAGGATCAGGCGAGCAGTACTTC; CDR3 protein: CASSHSLGETGSGEQYF
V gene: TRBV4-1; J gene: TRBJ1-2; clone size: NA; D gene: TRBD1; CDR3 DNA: TGCGCCAGCAGCTCCGGGACAGAAATAGTCGGCTATGGCTACACCTTC; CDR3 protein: CASSSGTEIVGYGYTF
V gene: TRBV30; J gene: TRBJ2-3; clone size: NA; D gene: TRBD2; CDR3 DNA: TGTGCCTGGAGTAAGACTAGCGGCACAGATACGCAGTATTTT; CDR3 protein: CAWSKTSGTDTQYF
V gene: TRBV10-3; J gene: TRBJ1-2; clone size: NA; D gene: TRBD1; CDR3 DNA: TGTGCCATCAGTCCAGAGGGACAGCCAGGCTATGGCTACACCTTC; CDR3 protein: CAISPEGQPGYGYTF
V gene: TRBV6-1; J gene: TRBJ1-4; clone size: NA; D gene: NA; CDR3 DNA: TGTGCCAGCAGTGAAGCCACCAGGGGTATGAGGACTAATGAAAAACTGTTTTTT; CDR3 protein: CASSEATRGMRTNEKLFF
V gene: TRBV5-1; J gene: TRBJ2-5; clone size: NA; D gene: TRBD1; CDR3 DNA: TGCGCCAGCAGCTCCCCGGACAGGGCGGGGGAGACCCAGTACTTC; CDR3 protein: CASSSPDRAGETQYF
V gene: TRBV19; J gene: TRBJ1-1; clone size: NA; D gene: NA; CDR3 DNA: TGTGCCAGTAGTACACAAGTACAGGACACTGAAGCTTTCTTT; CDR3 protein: CASSTQVQDTEAFF
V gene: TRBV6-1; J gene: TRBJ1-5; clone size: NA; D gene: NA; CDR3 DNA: TGTGCCAGCAGTGCCCCGCCTCCTCAGGGAGGGGATCAGCCCCAGCATTTT; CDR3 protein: CASSAPPPQGGDQPQHF
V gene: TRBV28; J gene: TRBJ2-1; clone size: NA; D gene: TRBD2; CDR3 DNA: TGTGCCAGCAGTTCCCCGGGACTAGCCGACAATGAGCAGTTCTTC; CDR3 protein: CASSSPGLADNEQFF
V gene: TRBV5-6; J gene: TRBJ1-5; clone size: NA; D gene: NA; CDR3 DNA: TGTGCCAGCAGCTTGGTTTCAGGGGTCGGTCAGCCCCAGCATTTT; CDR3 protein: CASSLVSGVGQPQHF
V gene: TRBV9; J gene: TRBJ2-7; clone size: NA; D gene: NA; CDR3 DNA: TGTGCCAGCAGCGTAGCACTGGGGCTTTACGAGCAGTACTTC; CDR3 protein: CASSVALGLYEQYF
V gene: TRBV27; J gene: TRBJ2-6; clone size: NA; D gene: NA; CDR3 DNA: TGTGCCAGCAGAAGCAGGGTTTCGTTGGGGGCCAACGTCCTGACTTTC; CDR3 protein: CASRSRVSLGANVLTF
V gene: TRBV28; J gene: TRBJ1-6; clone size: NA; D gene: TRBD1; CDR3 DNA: TGTGCCAGCAGTCTCTCGACAGGGGGCGTGGGGTATAATTCACCCCTCCACTTT; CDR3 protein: CASSLSTGGVGYNSPLHF
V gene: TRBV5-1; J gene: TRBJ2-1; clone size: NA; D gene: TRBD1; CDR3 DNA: TGCGCCAGCAGCGTGGGACAGCACGAGCAGTTCTTC; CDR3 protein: CASSVGQHEQFF
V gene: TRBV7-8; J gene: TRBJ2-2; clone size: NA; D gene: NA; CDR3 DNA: TGTGCCAGCAGCCTCCGGGAGACTCCTGGCCGGGAGCTGTTTTTT; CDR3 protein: CASSLRETPGRELFF
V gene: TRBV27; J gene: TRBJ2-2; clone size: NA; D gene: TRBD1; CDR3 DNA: TGTGCCAGCAGTTTACCCGGGACAGGAGAAAACACCGGGGAGCTGTTTTTT; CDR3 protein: CASSLPGTGENTGELFF
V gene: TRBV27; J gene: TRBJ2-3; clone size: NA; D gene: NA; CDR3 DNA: TGTGCCACCGGCGGGACAGCGAAATCGGGGCTTACAGATACGCAGTATTTT; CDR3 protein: CATGGTAKSGLTDTQYF
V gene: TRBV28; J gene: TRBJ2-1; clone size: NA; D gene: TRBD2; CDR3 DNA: TGTGCCAGCAGTCCCCCACTAGCGGGAGGGCCCAGTGAGCAGTTCTTC; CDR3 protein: CASSPPLAGGPSEQFF
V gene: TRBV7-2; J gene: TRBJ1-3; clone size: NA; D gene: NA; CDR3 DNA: TGTGCCAGCAGCTTAGGGGGCACCTCTGGAAACACCATATATTTT; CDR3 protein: CASSLGGTSGNTIYF
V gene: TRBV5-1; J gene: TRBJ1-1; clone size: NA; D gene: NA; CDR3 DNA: TGCGCCAGCAGCTTGAGCGGCACTGAAGCTTTCTTT; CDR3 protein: CASSLSGTEAFF